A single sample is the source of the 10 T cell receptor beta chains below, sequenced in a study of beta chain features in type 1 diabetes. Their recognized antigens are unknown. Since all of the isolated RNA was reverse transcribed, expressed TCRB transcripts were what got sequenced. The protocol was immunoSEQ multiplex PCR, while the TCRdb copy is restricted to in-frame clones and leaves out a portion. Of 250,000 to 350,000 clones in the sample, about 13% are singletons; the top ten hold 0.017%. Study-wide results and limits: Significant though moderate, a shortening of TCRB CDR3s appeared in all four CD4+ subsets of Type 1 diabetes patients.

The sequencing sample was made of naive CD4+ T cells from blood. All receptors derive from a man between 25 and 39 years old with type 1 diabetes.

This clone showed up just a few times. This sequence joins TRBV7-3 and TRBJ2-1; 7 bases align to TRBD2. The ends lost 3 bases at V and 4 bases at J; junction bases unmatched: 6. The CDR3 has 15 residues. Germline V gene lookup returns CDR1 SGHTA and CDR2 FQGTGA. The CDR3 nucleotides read TGTGCCAGCAGCTTTCGACTAGCCGAGTACAATGAGCAGTTCTTC. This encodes CASSFRLAEYNEQFF.

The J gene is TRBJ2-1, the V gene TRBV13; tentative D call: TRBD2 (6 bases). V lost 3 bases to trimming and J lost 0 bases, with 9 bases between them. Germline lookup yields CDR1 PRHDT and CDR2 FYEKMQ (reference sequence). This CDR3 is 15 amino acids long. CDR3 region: CASSFGGSSYNEQFF. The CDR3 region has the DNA TGTGCCAGCAGCTTTGGGGGGAGCTCCTACAATGAGCAGTTCTTC.

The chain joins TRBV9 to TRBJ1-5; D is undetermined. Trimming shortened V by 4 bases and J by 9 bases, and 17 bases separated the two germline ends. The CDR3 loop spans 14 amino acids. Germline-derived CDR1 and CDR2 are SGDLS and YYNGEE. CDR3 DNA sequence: TGTGCCAGCAGCTTGGGCCCTGAGGGCGGGCCCCAGCATTTT. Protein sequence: CASSLGPEGGPQHF.

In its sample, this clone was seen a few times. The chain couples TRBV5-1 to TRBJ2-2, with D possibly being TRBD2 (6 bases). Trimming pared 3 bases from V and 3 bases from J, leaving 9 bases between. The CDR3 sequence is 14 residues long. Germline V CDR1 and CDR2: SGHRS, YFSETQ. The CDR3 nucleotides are TGCGCCAGCAGCTCCGGGGGAGACACCGGGGAGCTGTTTTTT. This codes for CASSSGGDTGELFF. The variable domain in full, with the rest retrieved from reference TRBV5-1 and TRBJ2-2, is KAGVTQTPRYLIKTRGQQVTLSCSPISGHRSVSWYQQTPGQGLQFLFEYFSETQRNKGNFPGRFSGRQFSNSRSEMNVSTLELGDSALYLCASSSGGDTGELFFGEGSRLTVL.

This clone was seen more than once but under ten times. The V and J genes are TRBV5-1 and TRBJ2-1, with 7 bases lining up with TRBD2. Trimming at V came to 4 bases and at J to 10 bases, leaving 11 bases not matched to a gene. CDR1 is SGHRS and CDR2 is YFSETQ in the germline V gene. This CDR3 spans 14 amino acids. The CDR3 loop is CASSPNWDGREQFF. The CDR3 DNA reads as TGCGCCAGCAGCCCCAATTGGGACGGGAGGGAGCAGTTCTTC.

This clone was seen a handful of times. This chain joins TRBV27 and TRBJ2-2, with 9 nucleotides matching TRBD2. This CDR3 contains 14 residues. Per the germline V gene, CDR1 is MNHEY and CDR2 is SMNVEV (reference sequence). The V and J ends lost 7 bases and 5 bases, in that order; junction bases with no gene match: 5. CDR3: CASTAGGGTGELFF. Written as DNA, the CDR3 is TGTGCCAGCACGGCGGGAGGGGGAACCGGGGAGCTGTTTTTT.

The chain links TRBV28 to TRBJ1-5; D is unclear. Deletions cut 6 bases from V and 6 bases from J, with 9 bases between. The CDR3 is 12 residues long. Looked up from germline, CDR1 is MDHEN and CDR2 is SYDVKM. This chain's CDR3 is CASSSATQPQHF. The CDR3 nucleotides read TGTGCCAGCAGCTCTGCTACTCAGCCCCAGCATTTT.

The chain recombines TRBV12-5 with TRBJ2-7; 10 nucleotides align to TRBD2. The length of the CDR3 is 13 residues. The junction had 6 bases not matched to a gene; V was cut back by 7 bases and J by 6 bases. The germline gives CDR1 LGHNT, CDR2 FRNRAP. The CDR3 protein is CASASRLAGEQYF. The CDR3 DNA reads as TGTGCTAGTGCCTCGCGACTAGCGGGCGAGCAGTACTTC.

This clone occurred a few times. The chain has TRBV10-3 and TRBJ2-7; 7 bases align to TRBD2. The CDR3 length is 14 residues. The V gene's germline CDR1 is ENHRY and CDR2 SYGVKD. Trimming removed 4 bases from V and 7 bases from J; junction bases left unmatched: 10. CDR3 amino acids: CAISVSREGLEQYF. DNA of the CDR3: TGTGCCATCAGTGTTAGCAGGGAGGGCCTGGAGCAGTACTTC.

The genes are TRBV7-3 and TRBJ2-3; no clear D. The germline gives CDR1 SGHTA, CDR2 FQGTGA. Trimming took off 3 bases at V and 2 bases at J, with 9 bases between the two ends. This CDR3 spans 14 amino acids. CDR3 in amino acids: CASSFSRHTDTQYF. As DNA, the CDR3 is TGTGCCAGCAGCTTCAGCAGACACACAGATACGCAGTATTTT.